A single sample gave rise to the 11 T cell receptor beta chains below, sequenced in a study of T cells in tumors after PD-1 blockade. Clones were read by immunoSEQ multiplex PCR, and TCRdb kept only the in-frame ones, dropping some. The table records about 20,000 clones, over 75% of them present only once. Sequencing was performed on PBMCs, taken before anti-PD-1 treatment. The receptors here all came from a human donor with basal cell carcinoma.

V gene TRBV19 combines with J gene TRBJ1-1, with D maybe TRBD1 (6 bases). Germline CDR1 reads LNHDA; CDR2 reads SQIVND (reference sequence). V was clipped by 2 bases and J by 4 bases, with 20 bases between them. The CDR3 runs to 17 residues. CDR3 coding DNA: TGTGCCAGTAGTATATCTGCGTCGACAGGAGTATTCACTGAAGCTTTCTTT. This codes for CASSISASTGVFTEAFF.

This clone has just one count. The J gene is TRBJ2-7, the V gene TRBV5-5, with D possibly being TRBD2 (6 bases). CDR1 is SGHKS and CDR2 is YYEKEE in the germline V gene (reference sequence). The CDR3 has 13 residues. V gave up 2 bases and J gave up 3 bases, with 9 bases separating them. The CDR3 region is CASSFREYYEQYF. CDR3 DNA: TGTGCCAGCAGCTTTCGGGAGTACTACGAGCAGTACTTC. Together with reference TRBV5-5 and TRBJ2-7, the CDR3 gives the full variable domain: DAGVTQSPTHLIKTRGQQVTLRCSPISGHKSVSWYQQVLGQGPQFIFQYYEKEERGRGNFPDRFSARQFPNYSSELNVNALLLGDSALYLCASSFREYYEQYFGPGTRLTVT.

This clone has a handful of counts. V is TRBV4-1 and J is TRBJ1-1; possibly TRBD1 for D (6 bases). Trimming took 4 bases from V and 10 from J, leaving 19 bases between them. The CDR3 is made up of 14 amino acids. The germline gives CDR1 MGHRA, CDR2 YSYEKL. The CDR3 loop reads CASSPWGGPGRAFF. The CDR3, as DNA: TGCGCCAGCAGCCCGTGGGGGGGGCCGGGAAGAGCTTTCTTT.

V and J are TRBV5-4 and TRBJ2-5, with D possibly matching TRBD1 (5 bases). There are 13 residues in the CDR3. Trimming took 5 bases from V and 1 from J, leaving 9 bases between them. Germline assignment: CDR1 SGHNT and CDR2 YYREEE (reference sequence). For the CDR3, the DNA is TGTGCCAGCAGTAGGGGTTCCCAAGAGACCCAGTACTTC. Its protein product is CASSRGSQETQYF.

This chain uses TRBV10-2 with TRBJ2-7; 10 bases agree with TRBD2. Germline CDR1 is WSHSY and CDR2 is SAAADI. CDR3 length equals 13 residues. V shed 10 bases and J 9 bases; nucleotides not matched to a gene: 12. The DNA of the CDR3 is TGCGCCATCTCCCAGGCTAGCGGGAGCGCGCAGTACTTC. Amino acid sequence: CAISQASGSAQYF.

The CDR3 DNA reads as TGCGCCAGCAGCCCAGGGTTGATCCGCTCTGAAGCTTTCTTT. Translated: CASSPGLIRSEAFF. The gene calls are TRBV5-1 and TRBJ1-1; a weak D match, TRBD1 (5 bases). The V and J ends lost 4 bases and 6 bases respectively, with 16 bases between them. This CDR3 comprises 14 residues. Looked up from germline, CDR1 is SGHRS and CDR2 is YFSETQ.

The chain uses TRBV6-5 and TRBJ1-5, with a possible D match to TRBD1 (6 bases). The CDR3 spans 14 residues. Trimming removed 4 bases from V and 5 bases from J, with 12 bases in between. Germline-derived CDR1 and CDR2 are MNHEY and SVGAGI. This CDR3 reads CASSSGQYHQPQHF. In nucleotides, the CDR3 is TGTGCCAGCAGTTCGGGACAATATCATCAGCCCCAGCATTTT.

This clone appeared once. The chain couples TRBV30 to TRBJ2-7; 10 nucleotides match TRBD1. Per germline, CDR1 GTSNPN and CDR2 SVGIG (reference sequence). CDR3 length: 15 residues. The V gene end was trimmed by 4 bases and the J gene end by 5 bases; junction bases not matched to a gene: 11. For the CDR3, the DNA is TGTGCCTGGACCAATGGCGGGACAGGGGCCCACGAGCAGTACTTC. Protein product: CAWTNGGTGAHEQYF.

The rearrangement links TRBV6-6 to TRBJ2-3, with 10 nucleotides matching TRBD2. Germline lookup yields CDR1 MNHNY and CDR2 SVGAGI (reference sequence). Trimming removed 7 bases from V and 10 bases from J; junction bases left unmatched: 11. The CDR3 loop spans 14 amino acids. CDR3 amino acids: CASTTSGGAQSQYF. The CDR3 DNA reads TGTGCCAGCACCACGAGCGGGGGGGCTCAATCGCAGTATTTT.

The J gene is TRBJ2-3, the V gene TRBV10-3, with D maybe TRBD1 (6 bases). The germline V gene encodes CDR1 ENHRY and CDR2 SYGVKD. CDR3 length: 12 amino acids. V gave up 6 bases and J gave up 3 bases, with 7 bases separating them. The CDR3 here is CAIRDRTDTQYF. The CDR3 DNA reads TGTGCCATCAGGGACAGAACAGATACGCAGTATTTT.

The chain carries TRBV6-5 and TRBJ2-2; TRBD1 aligns across 9 bases. CDR3 length: 14 residues. Looked up from germline, CDR1 is MNHEY and CDR2 is SVGAGI. The J segment lost 5 bases and the V segment lost 9 bases, leaving 7 bases of the junction unmatched. In nucleotides, the CDR3 is TGTGCCAGTCGACAGGGGGGTTGGACCGGGGAGCTGTTTTTT. Its translation: CASRQGGWTGELFF.